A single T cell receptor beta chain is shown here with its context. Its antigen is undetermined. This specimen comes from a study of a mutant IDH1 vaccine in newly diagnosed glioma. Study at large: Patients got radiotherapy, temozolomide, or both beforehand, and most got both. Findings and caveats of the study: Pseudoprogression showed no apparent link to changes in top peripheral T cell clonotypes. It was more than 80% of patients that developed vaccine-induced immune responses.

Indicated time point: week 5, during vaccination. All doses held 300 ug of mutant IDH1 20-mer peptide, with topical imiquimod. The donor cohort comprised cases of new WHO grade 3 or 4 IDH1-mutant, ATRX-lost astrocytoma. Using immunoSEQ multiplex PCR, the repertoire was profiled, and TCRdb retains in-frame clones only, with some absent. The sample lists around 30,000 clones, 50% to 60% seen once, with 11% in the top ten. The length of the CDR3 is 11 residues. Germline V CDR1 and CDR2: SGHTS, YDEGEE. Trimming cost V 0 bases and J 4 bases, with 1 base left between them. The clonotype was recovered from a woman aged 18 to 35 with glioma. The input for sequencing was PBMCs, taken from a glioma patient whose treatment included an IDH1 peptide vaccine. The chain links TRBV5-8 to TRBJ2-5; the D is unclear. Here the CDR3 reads CASSLAETQYF. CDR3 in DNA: TGTGCCAGCAGCTTGGCAGAGACCCAGTACTTC.